The rows below give T cell receptor beta chains drawn from one sample of a study of blood T cell repertoires in COVID-19. Produced via immunoSEQ multiplex PCR; TCRdb's table is partial and in-frame only. The data show 150,000 to 200,000 clones, approximately 84% seen once. Sequencing was performed on peripheral blood. These TCRs come from a human donor in a cohort sampled during active COVID-19. The CDR3 runs from the conserved cysteine through the conserved F or W. The order of the fields is J gene, CDR3 length, V gene, D gene, clone size, CDR3 protein, CDR3 DNA. D genes are given only for firm matches. Clone size is shown for a subset of rows, as once, few, many or a class of expanded clone.

J: TRBJ2-7
length: 13
V: TRBV12-3/TRBV12-4
D: TRBD1
size: .
CDR3: CASSYRGGYEQYF
DNA: TGTGCCAGCAGCTACAGGGGTGGTTACGAGCAGTACTTC

J: TRBJ2-5
length: 16
V: TRBV27
D: TRBD1
size: .
CDR3: CASSRQGAGYQETQYF
DNA: TGTGCCAGCAGCAGACAGGGGGCGGGCTACCAAGAGACCCAGTACTTC

J: TRBJ1-5
length: 14
V: TRBV30
D: .
size: .
CDR3: CAWSVPQGGQPQHF
DNA: TGTGCCTGGAGTGTCCCCCAGGGCGGTCAGCCCCAGCATTTT

J: TRBJ2-7
length: 13
V: TRBV3-1/TRBV3-2
D: .
size: .
CDR3: CASSPSGSYEQYF
DNA: TGTGCCAGCAGCCCTAGTGGCTCCTACGAGCAGTACTTC

J: TRBJ2-7
length: 16
V: TRBV5-6
D: .
size: few
CDR3: CASSLVLGLYSYEQYF
DNA: TGTGCCAGCAGCTTGGTTTTGGGACTGTACTCCTACGAGCAGTACTTC

J: TRBJ1-2
length: 14
V: TRBV6-5
D: TRBD1
size: .
CDR3: CASRMTGFGGGYTF
DNA: TGTGCCAGCAGGATGACAGGGTTCGGTGGCGGCTACACCTTC

J: TRBJ2-7
length: 14
V: TRBV19
D: TRBD1
size: .
CDR3: CASSIVQGSSEQYF
DNA: TGTGCCAGTAGTATTGTACAGGGGAGCTCCGAGCAGTACTTC

J: TRBJ1-4
length: 15
V: TRBV3-1/TRBV3-2
D: .
size: .
CDR3: CASSLARGANEKLFF
DNA: TGTGCCAGCAGCCTTGCCAGGGGAGCTAATGAAAAACTGTTTTTT

J: TRBJ2-2
length: 12
V: TRBV5-6
D: TRBD1
size: .
CDR3: CATNRGRGELFF
DNA: TGTGCCACCAACAGGGGGCGCGGGGAGCTGTTTTTT

J: TRBJ1-1
length: 15
V: TRBV2
D: TRBD1
size: once
CDR3: CASRGQGGVSTEAFF
DNA: TGTGCCAGCAGGGGTCAGGGGGGTGTCAGCACTGAAGCTTTCTTT

J: TRBJ2-7
length: 17
V: TRBV5-4
D: TRBD2
size: once
CDR3: CASSSGLAGGFSYEQYF
DNA: TGTGCCAGCAGCTCTGGACTAGCGGGGGGCTTCTCCTACGAGCAGTACTTC

J: TRBJ2-1
length: 15
V: TRBV5-1
D: TRBD2
size: .
CDR3: CASSHGGGTPREQFF
DNA: TGCGCCAGCAGCCATGGCGGGGGGACCCCCCGGGAGCAGTTCTTC

J: TRBJ1-1
length: 13
V: TRBV4-1
D: .
size: few
CDR3: CASSQIRGTEAFF
DNA: TGCGCCAGCAGCCAAATCAGGGGCACTGAAGCTTTCTTT

J: TRBJ1-1
length: 14
V: TRBV12-5
D: TRBD1
size: few
CDR3: CASGRTGGVGEAFF
DNA: TGTGCTAGTGGCAGGACAGGGGGCGTTGGTGAAGCTTTCTTT

J: TRBJ1-2
length: 13
V: TRBV25-1
D: .
size: few
CDR3: CASSVGSGYGYTF
DNA: TGTGCCAGCAGCGTCGGGTCTGGCTATGGCTACACCTTC

J: TRBJ1-2
length: 15
V: TRBV2
D: TRBD1
size: .
CDR3: CASSENKGAVYGYTF
DNA: TGTGCCAGCAGTGAGAATAAGGGGGCAGTCTATGGCTACACCTTC

J: TRBJ2-7
length: 16
V: TRBV19
D: TRBD2
size: .
CDR3: CASSIGGASGGYEQYF
DNA: TGTGCCAGTAGTATAGGCGGGGCTAGCGGGGGCTACGAGCAGTACTTC

J: TRBJ1-2
length: 14
V: TRBV27
D: .
size: few
CDR3: CASSLSRGMDGYTF
DNA: TGTGCCAGCAGTTTATCGAGGGGGATGGACGGCTACACCTTC

J: TRBJ1-2
length: 17
V: TRBV12-2
D: .
size: .
CDR3: CASRLGVSTGGADGYTF
DNA: TGTGCAAGTCGCTTAGGAGTGTCGACAGGGGGCGCCGATGGCTACACCTTC

J: TRBJ1-2
length: 13
V: TRBV6-1
D: TRBD1
size: .
CDR3: CASSEQGEGGYTF
DNA: TGTGCCAGCAGTGAACAGGGGGAAGGTGGCTACACCTTC

J: TRBJ1-3
length: 17
V: TRBV6-2/TRBV6-3
D: .
size: .
CDR3: CASSRTSTSFSGNTIYF
DNA: TGTGCCAGCAGTAGGACAAGCACCTCCTTTTCTGGAAACACCATATATTTT

J: TRBJ1-4
length: 16
V: TRBV10-3
D: .
size: .
CDR3: CAISEAAGGSGEKLFF
DNA: TGTGCCATCAGTGAGGCAGCTGGGGGGTCCGGTGAAAAACTGTTTTTT

J: TRBJ1-2
length: 16
V: TRBV6-6
D: .
size: once
CDR3: CASSYGVGARKDGYTF
DNA: TGTGCCAGCAGTTACGGGGTGGGGGCGCGAAAGGATGGCTACACCTTC

J: TRBJ1-2
length: 14
V: TRBV27
D: TRBD1
size: .
CDR3: CASSTHRGNYGYTF
DNA: TGTGCCAGCAGTACTCACAGGGGGAACTATGGCTACACCTTC

J: TRBJ1-2
length: 13
V: TRBV30
D: .
size: .
CDR3: CAWLPWAQGGYTF
DNA: TGTGCCTGGCTTCCATGGGCGCAGGGTGGCTACACCTTC

J: TRBJ2-1
length: 16
V: TRBV5-6
D: .
size: .
CDR3: CASSLPVAGRGNEQFF
DNA: TGTGCCAGCAGCTTACCGGTGGCAGGTCGGGGCAATGAGCAGTTCTTC

J: TRBJ2-2
length: 12
V: TRBV6-5
D: .
size: .
CDR3: CAARGVTGELFF
DNA: TGTGCCGCCAGGGGGGTCACCGGGGAGCTGTTTTTT

J: TRBJ2-7
length: 15
V: TRBV5-1
D: TRBD1
size: .
CDR3: CASSLGTGSSDEQYF
DNA: TGCGCCAGCAGCTTGGGGACAGGGTCCTCAGACGAGCAGTACTTC

J: TRBJ1-4
length: 15
V: TRBV11-2
D: .
size: .
CDR3: CASSLDSGEREKLFF
DNA: TGTGCCAGCAGCTTAGATTCAGGGGAGCGTGAAAAACTGTTTTTT

J: TRBJ1-6
length: 12
V: TRBV6-1
D: .
size: .
CDR3: CASSDVDSRTHF
DNA: TGTGCCAGCAGTGACGTGGACAGTCGAACACACTTT

J: TRBJ1-1
length: 14
V: TRBV13
D: TRBD1
size: once
CDR3: CASSPTGVNTEAFF
DNA: TGTGCCAGCAGCCCGACAGGGGTCAACACTGAAGCTTTCTTT

J: TRBJ2-7
length: 15
V: TRBV5-1
D: TRBD2
size: few
CDR3: CASSTGLAGAYEQYF
DNA: TGCGCCAGCAGCACGGGACTAGCGGGGGCCTACGAGCAGTACTTC

J: TRBJ2-3
length: 15
V: TRBV19
D: TRBD1
size: .
CDR3: CASNLGQGWTDTQYF
DNA: TGTGCCAGTAACCTCGGACAGGGCTGGACAGATACGCAGTATTTT

J: TRBJ1-1
length: 13
V: TRBV6-5
D: .
size: .
CDR3: CASSYGGAAEAFF
DNA: TGTGCCAGCAGTTACGGGGGGGCTGCTGAAGCTTTCTTT

J: TRBJ1-1
length: 13
V: TRBV18
D: TRBD1
size: few
CDR3: CASSPTGYTEAFF
DNA: TGTGCCAGCTCACCGACAGGGTACACTGAAGCTTTCTTT

J: TRBJ1-1
length: 15
V: TRBV19
D: .
size: .
CDR3: CASSIDRRVDTEAFF
DNA: TGTGCCAGTAGTATAGATAGGAGGGTGGACACTGAAGCTTTCTTT

J: TRBJ2-7
length: 12
V: TRBV12-3/TRBV12-4
D: .
size: .
CDR3: CASSSGWYEQYF
DNA: TGTGCCAGCAGTTCCGGGTGGTACGAGCAGTACTTC

J: TRBJ1-1
length: 14
V: TRBV2
D: TRBD1
size: .
CDR3: CASSATGDGTEAFF
DNA: TGTGCCAGCAGTGCGACAGGGGATGGCACTGAAGCTTTCTTT

J: TRBJ2-7
length: 14
V: TRBV27
D: .
size: .
CDR3: CATKGSAARIEQYF
DNA: TGTGCCACTAAGGGGTCGGCAGCTCGAATCGAGCAGTACTTC

J: TRBJ2-7
length: 14
V: TRBV3-1/TRBV3-2
D: TRBD1
size: .
CDR3: CASSQVGQVHEQYF
DNA: TGTGCCAGCAGCCAAGTGGGACAGGTACACGAGCAGTACTTC

J: TRBJ1-2
length: 13
V: TRBV7-9
D: .
size: .
CDR3: CASSSGQLYGYTF
DNA: TGTGCCAGCAGCTCCGGACAGCTCTATGGCTACACCTTC

J: TRBJ1-1
length: 14
V: TRBV6-5
D: .
size: .
CDR3: CASSYNRADTEAFF
DNA: TGTGCCAGCAGTTACAACAGAGCGGACACTGAAGCTTTCTTT

J: TRBJ2-1
length: 16
V: TRBV5-6
D: TRBD2
size: .
CDR3: CASSPRLLAGANEQFF
DNA: TGTGCCAGCAGCCCTAGGCTACTAGCGGGGGCAAATGAGCAGTTCTTC

J: TRBJ2-5
length: 14
V: TRBV6-5
D: .
size: .
CDR3: CASSRQWYQETQYF
DNA: TGTGCCAGCTCCCGACAGTGGTACCAAGAGACCCAGTACTTC

J: TRBJ1-5
length: 15
V: TRBV21-1
D: .
size: .
CDR3: CASRYGQGRSQPQHF
DNA: TGTGCCAGCAGATACGGACAGGGAAGATCGCAGCCCCAGCATTTT

J: TRBJ1-5
length: 18
V: TRBV21-1
D: .
size: few
CDR3: CAGASPSREGVICQPQHF
DNA: TGTGCCGGCGCTTCTCCCTCCCGGGAGGGGGTTATATGTCAGCCCCAGCATTTT

J: TRBJ2-3
length: 14
V: TRBV10-1
D: .
size: few
CDR3: CASSDGGDTDTQYF
DNA: TGCGCCAGCAGTGATGGCGGAGATACAGATACGCAGTATTTT

J: TRBJ1-3
length: 14
V: TRBV6-5
D: .
size: .
CDR3: CASTPGLSGNTIYF
DNA: TGTGCCAGCACCCCGGGACTCTCTGGAAACACCATATATTTT